This T cell receptor (beta chain) was found in a study of OX40 agonist ivuxolimab in advanced cancers. About the study: People who had prior anti-PD-1, anti-PD-L1 or anti-CTLA-4 therapy could take part, and 35% to 50% had some.

Assay: immunoSEQ multiplex PCR; the TCRdb copy retains only in-frame clones and omits some. The table lists about 68,000 clones, over 80% of them singletons. Study results and limitations: Clonal expansion among partial responders at 0.1-3.0 mg/kg ranked near the lowest.

With respect to this clone: Its antigen is not known.

This sequence was found in an adult with an advanced solid tumor such as melanoma, head and neck, liver or kidney cancer. Sequenced material: CD4+ or CD8+ T cells sorted from blood, taken in a trial of the OX40 agonist ivuxolimab.

CDR3 region: CASSPGDRAGEQYF. The DNA for the CDR3 is TGTGCCAGCAGCCCCGGGGACAGGGCGGGGGAGCAGTACTTC. This chain uses TRBV11-2 with TRBJ2-7, with TRBD1 identical over 9 bases. Unmatched junction bases numbered 9, after V lost 5 bases and J lost 7 bases. CDR1 and CDR2 from the germline V gene are SGHAT and FQNNGV. The CDR3 runs 14 residues.